What follows are 17 T cell receptor beta chains derived from one specimen sequenced in a study of cytomegalovirus exposure and HLA in healthy donors. Primers: 60 Vbeta forward and 13 Jbeta reverse. Measured with immunoSEQ multiplex PCR; TCRdb has only the in-frame clones, and not every one. This sample carries approximately 100,000 clones, roughly 80% of them seen once, and the ten largest clones take 2% to 3%. What was sequenced was PBMCs. Receptor source: a female donor in good health and CMV-seronegative.

The chain has TRBV6-6 and TRBJ2-5; TRBD1 aligns across 7 bases. Per the germline V gene, CDR1 is MNHNY and CDR2 is SVGAGI (reference sequence). CDR3 length: 15 amino acids. V gave up 6 bases and J gave up 3 bases; unmatched junction bases: 10. The DNA of the CDR3 is TGTGCCAGCAGCTACCCCACAGGGGCGGAAGAGACCCAGTACTTC. It codes for CASSYPTGAEETQYF.

CDR3 sequence reads: CASSPSAGIYEQYF. The CDR3 nucleotides read TGTGCCAGCAGCCCGTCGGCCGGGATCTACGAGCAGTACTTC. J is TRBJ2-5 and V is TRBV7-2; a possible D gene is TRBD2 (5 bases). The J call may be faulty, since TRBJ2-7 better matches the DNA end. CDR1 is SGHTA, CDR2 FQGNSA, per germline. The CDR3 sequence is 14 residues long.

The chain combines TRBV21-1 with TRBJ2-1; TRBD1, as called in the table, went unchecked against the DNA. TRBV21-1 is an annotated pseudogene. The CDR3 contains 16 residues. The CDR3 reads CASSKHWDKSYNEQFF. The CDR3 DNA reads as TGTGCCAGCAGCAAACATTGGGACAAGTCCTACAATGAGCAGTTCTTC.

The chain joins TRBV2 to TRBJ2-5; possible D gene TRBD1, 6 bases. Germline V gene lookup returns CDR1 SNHLY and CDR2 FYNNEI. CDR3 length: 14 amino acids. V was cut by 6 bases and J by 3 bases, with 14 bases left in between. CDR3 nucleotides: TGTGCCAGCAGGACCGGGACAAAAGAAGAGACCCAGTACTTC. Translation gives CASRTGTKEETQYF.

The V and J genes are TRBV18 and TRBJ2-3; weak D call: TRBD2 (6 bases). Germline assignment: CDR1 KGHSH and CDR2 LQKENI. V was clipped by 2 bases and J by 4 bases, with 7 bases between them. The CDR3 has 13 amino acids. The CDR3 here is CASSPGGADTQYF. Here the CDR3 DNA reads TGTGCCAGCTCACCAGGCGGGGCAGATACGCAGTATTTT.

There are a few counts of this clone. The V gene is TRBV14, the J gene TRBJ2-6; no clear D gene. Between the trimmed V and J ends, which lost 4 bases and 2 bases, there was a span of 3 bases. CDR3 length: 13 residues. CDR1 is SGHDN, CDR2 FVKESK, per germline. CDR3: CASSRTGANVLTF. The CDR3 DNA is TGTGCCAGCAGCCGTACTGGGGCCAACGTCCTGACTTTC.

This chain joins TRBV5-1 and TRBJ2-2; D is perhaps TRBD2 (5 bases). This CDR3 is 16 amino acids long. Germline V gives CDR1 SGHRS, CDR2 YFSETQ. V was shortened by 2 bases and J by 2 bases, with 13 bases between the two germline ends. The CDR3 sequence: CASSLGSTLNTGELFF. The CDR3 DNA sequence: TGCGCCAGCAGCTTAGGGAGTACACTTAACACCGGGGAGCTGTTTTTT.

In this sample, this clone turned up once. This rearrangement joins TRBV7-9 to TRBJ2-1; D perhaps matches TRBD2 (6 bases). The CDR3 extends over 13 amino acids. Per the germline V gene, CDR1 is SEHNR and CDR2 is FQNEAQ (reference sequence). V lost 3 bases to trimming and J lost 9 bases, with 12 bases between them. The CDR3 DNA sequence: TGTGCCAGCAGCTTGGCGACTAGTGGTGAGCAGTTCTTC. Translating gives CASSLATSGEQFF.

This clone was picked up a small number of times. The rearrangement links TRBV5-6 to TRBJ2-5, with TRBD1 identical over 7 bases. The V and J ends lost 3 bases and 2 bases, in that order; junction bases with no gene match: 4. Per the germline V gene, CDR1 is SGHDT and CDR2 is YYEEEE. The CDR3 runs 14 residues. The CDR3 DNA follows: TGTGCCAGCAGCTACCCGGGACAGCAAGAGACCCAGTACTTC. Amino acid sequence: CASSYPGQQETQYF.

The table lists this clone with a few counts. The J gene is TRBJ2-1, the V gene TRBV5-1, with TRBD1 identical over 7 bases. This CDR3 spans 15 amino acids. J gave up 4 bases and V 3 bases, and 7 bases lay outside the gene matches. Per germline, CDR1 SGHRS and CDR2 YFSETQ. CDR3 nucleotide sequence: TGCGCCAGCAGCTCGTCCGGGACAGAGTACAATGAGCAGTTCTTC. Encoded protein: CASSSSGTEYNEQFF.

This rearrangement joins TRBV10-3 to TRBJ1-2, with D unresolved. Germline lookup yields CDR1 ENHRY and CDR2 SYGVKD. V shed 0 bases and J shed 8 bases, with 10 bases lying between them. This CDR3 is built from 13 residues. CDR3 nucleotide sequence: TGTGCCATCAGTGAGTCGTTTGGGCACGGCTACACCTTC. This encodes CAISESFGHGYTF.

The chain combines TRBV18 with TRBJ2-3, with a weak D call TRBD1 (6 bases). This CDR3 contains 15 residues. The germline V gene encodes CDR1 KGHSH and CDR2 LQKENI. The germline V and J ends were trimmed by 6 bases and 3 bases, with 16 bases remaining between them. DNA for the CDR3: TGTGCCAGCTCCGCGAATCTGCAGGGGACAGATACGCAGTATTTT. Encoded protein: CASSANLQGTDTQYF.

The V call is TRBV25-1, the J call TRBJ1-5; the match to TRBD1 covers 8 bases. The ends lost 7 bases at V and 4 bases at J; junction bases unmatched: 6. The CDR3 extends over 14 amino acids. The germline V gene has CDR1 MGHDK and CDR2 SYGVNS. CDR3 coding DNA: TGTGCCAGCAATACAGGGGGGCCGAATCAGCCCCAGCATTTT. Translation gives CASNTGGPNQPQHF.

V is TRBV19 and J is TRBJ2-7; D call uncertain. CDR1 and CDR2 (germline): LNHDA, SQIVND (reference sequence). Trimming shortened V by 5 bases and J by 3 bases, and 14 bases separated the two germline ends. CDR3 length equals 14 residues. CDR3 residues: CASSARSPDYEQYF. DNA for the CDR3: TGTGCCAGTAGTGCCAGGTCGCCCGACTACGAGCAGTACTTC.

The V and J genes are TRBV7-2 and TRBJ2-3; D is undetermined. The CDR3 is made up of 13 amino acids. Trimming removed 1 base at V and 5 bases at J, with 7 bases between. Germline CDR1 reads SGHTA; CDR2 reads FQGNSA. CDR3 bases: TGTGCCAGCAGCTTAGGATTCGGAGATACGCAGTATTTT. Its translation is CASSLGFGDTQYF.

The count of this clone is one. This chain links TRBV7-6 with TRBJ2-7; 7 bases are a match to TRBD1. Germline lookup yields CDR1 SGHVS and CDR2 FNYEAQ. The CDR3 runs 17 residues. The V and J ends lost 0 bases and 2 bases, in that order; junction bases with no gene match: 10. CDR3 residues: CASSLAWSQGTAYEQYF. The CDR3, as DNA: TGTGCCAGCAGCTTAGCCTGGAGTCAGGGGACAGCCTACGAGCAGTACTTC.

This sequence joins TRBV6-4 and TRBJ1-6, with D uncertain. The length of the CDR3 is 15 residues. CDR1 is MRHNA, CDR2 SNTAGT, per germline. Trimming took 9 bases from V and 0 from J, leaving 12 bases between them. In nucleotides, the CDR3 is TGTGCCAGTGGCCGGGATTTCTCCTATAATTCACCCCTCCACTTT. Its translation: CASGRDFSYNSPLHF.